These 17 T cell receptor beta chains came from one sample sequenced in a study of blood T cell repertoires in COVID-19. Using immunoSEQ multiplex PCR, the repertoire was profiled, and TCRdb retains in-frame clones only, with some absent. The sample shows approximately 50,000 clones, 81% of them seen only once. Material: peripheral blood. These receptors were taken from an elderly woman with COVID-19, enrolled during active disease.

V is TRBV10-3 and J is TRBJ1-1; D ambiguous. This CDR3 region has 13 residues. CDR1 and CDR2 (germline): ENHRY, SYGVKD. V gave up 3 bases and J gave up 1 base, with 6 bases separating them. CDR3: CAISDQSNTEAFF. DNA of the CDR3: TGTGCCATCAGTGACCAGTCGAACACTGAAGCTTTCTTT.

The V call is TRBV6-5, the J call TRBJ2-7, with 7 bases fitting TRBD1. V lost 5 bases, J lost 3 bases, and 7 bases stayed unmatched. This CDR3 has 14 residues. Germline CDR1 reads MNHEY; CDR2 reads SVGAGI. CDR3: CASSPWDSFYEQYF. The CDR3 nucleotides are TGTGCCAGCAGTCCCTGGGACAGCTTCTACGAGCAGTACTTC.

The V and J genes are TRBV7-2 and TRBJ2-2; TRBD2 is a possible D gene (5 bases). The CDR3 spans 17 residues. Germline assignment: CDR1 SGHTA and CDR2 FQGNSA. V was trimmed by 0 bases and J by 2 bases, leaving 13 bases between them. The CDR3 coding sequence is TGTGCCAGCAGCTTAGCGCTCGGAGGAATTAACACCGGGGAGCTGTTTTTT. Its translation: CASSLALGGINTGELFF.

This chain joins TRBV6-5 and TRBJ1-2; D call uncertain. CDR3 size: 14 residues. Per germline, CDR1 MNHEY and CDR2 SVGAGI. V was trimmed by 0 bases and J by 7 bases, leaving 12 bases between them. The DNA for the CDR3 is TGTGCCAGCAGTTACTCGCCAGAAAGTCCTGGCTACACCTTC. Its translation: CASSYSPESPGYTF.

The rearrangement links TRBV5-1 to TRBJ1-2, with unresolved D. The length of the CDR3 is 14 residues. The ends were cut back, 7 bases at V and 5 bases at J, with 18 bases in the middle. Germline V lookup: CDR1 SGHRS, CDR2 YFSETQ. The CDR3 protein is CASSPGGTTYGYTF. In DNA, the CDR3 is TGCGCCAGCTCCCCGGGAGGTACTACTTATGGCTACACCTTC.

J is TRBJ1-5 and V is TRBV6-5, with a possible D match to TRBD1 (6 bases). The CDR3 is 15 amino acids. Germline V lookup: CDR1 MNHEY, CDR2 SVGAGI. V lost 6 bases, J lost 0 bases, and 12 bases lay in between. The chain's CDR3 is CASRVDRYSNQPQHF. In DNA, the CDR3 is TGTGCCAGCAGGGTAGACAGGTATAGCAATCAGCCCCAGCATTTT.

V is TRBV29-1 and J is TRBJ2-3; TRBD1 aligns across 9 bases. J lost 4 bases, V lost 5 bases, and 10 bases had no gene match. The CDR3 runs 15 residues. Germline lookup yields CDR1 SQVTM and CDR2 ANQGSEA. As DNA, the CDR3 is TGCAGCGTTTGGGACAGGGTGGGTTTCCCAGATACGCAGTATTTT. Translation: CSVWDRVGFPDTQYF.

The chain couples TRBV5-5 to TRBJ2-5, with D perhaps matching TRBD1 (5 bases). Germline-derived CDR1 and CDR2 are SGHKS and YYEKEE (reference sequence). This CDR3 has 14 residues. V was cut by 3 bases and J by 5 bases, with 14 bases left in between. The DNA of the CDR3 is TGTGCCAGCAGCTCGCAGGGAATTTGGGAGACCCAGTACTTC. Amino acids: CASSSQGIWETQYF.

This clone was observed a single time. The J gene is TRBJ2-3, the V gene TRBV6-5; TRBD2 matches 8 bases. Trimming at V came to 6 bases and at J to 11 bases, leaving 4 bases not matched to a gene. The germline gives CDR1 MNHEY, CDR2 SVGAGI. This CDR3 region has 11 residues. The CDR3 spells CASRSGRVQYF. The DNA of the CDR3 is TGTGCCAGCAGAAGCGGGAGAGTGCAGTATTTT.

The chain has TRBV20-1 and TRBJ2-1, with D unresolved. Germline V gene data show CDR1 as DFQATT and CDR2 as SNEGSKA (reference sequence). V shed 3 bases and J shed 7 bases, with 13 bases lying between them. This CDR3 is built from 13 residues. This CDR3 reads CSASKAALNEQFF. The CDR3 DNA reads TGCAGTGCTAGTAAGGCGGCACTGAATGAGCAGTTCTTC.

As to this clone: One junction end does not reproduce the germline sequence, and a read error may be involved. V gene TRBV7-7 combines with J gene TRBJ2-2, with 7 bases matching TRBD1. Germline loops: CDR1 SSHAT, CDR2 FNYEAQ (reference sequence). CDR3 length: 17 residues. CDR3 sequence reads: CASSLVLQGTNTGELFF. CDR3 nucleotide sequence: TGTGCTAGCAGCTTAGTCTTACAGGGGACGAACACCGGGGAGCTGTTTTTT.

This clone showed up just a few times. V is TRBV19 and J is TRBJ2-2; 7 bases line up with TRBD1. The germline CDR1 and CDR2 sequences are LNHDA and SQIVND (reference sequence). The ends lost 4 bases at V and 4 bases at J; junction bases unmatched: 6. The CDR3 runs 15 residues. The CDR3 reads CASSTRQGGTGELFF. The CDR3 bases are TGTGCCAGTAGTACGAGACAGGGCGGCACCGGGGAGCTGTTTTTT.

Written as DNA, the CDR3 is TGTGCCACCTCTCAGGGGATCGGCTACACCTTC. This translates into CATSQGIGYTF. The chain employs TRBV24-1 and TRBJ1-2; TRBD1 might be the D (6 bases). CDR3 size: 11 residues. Germline CDR1 KGHDR, CDR2 SFDVKD. V lost 9 bases and J lost 8, with 12 bases in between.

This clone was seen only once. The gene calls are TRBV10-2 and TRBJ2-2, with 11 nucleotides matching TRBD2. The CDR3 runs to 14 residues. V trimming: 6 bases; J trimming: 7 bases; junction bases outside the gene matches: 4. CDR1 is WSHSY, CDR2 SAAADI, per germline. The DNA for the CDR3 is TGCGCCAGCAGGGATAGCGGGAGGGGCGGGGAGCTGTTTTTT. Translated: CASRDSGRGGELFF.

The rearrangement joins TRBV16 to TRBJ2-3, with TRBD2 identical over 7 bases. Germline CDR1 KGHSY, CDR2 FQNENV. CDR3 length equals 15 residues. The junction had 6 bases not matched to a gene; V was cut back by 0 bases and J by 6 bases. CDR3 amino acids: CASSQSAGAHDTQYF. CDR3 nucleotides: TGTGCCAGCAGCCAATCGGCGGGAGCCCACGATACGCAGTATTTT.

In nucleotides, the CDR3 is TGTGCCAGCAGTTATGGCGGGGCCTGGACAGATACGCAGTATTTT. Amino acids: CASSYGGAWTDTQYF. The V call is TRBV6-5, the J call TRBJ2-3; possibly TRBD2 for D (6 bases). Germline V gene lookup returns CDR1 MNHEY and CDR2 SVGAGI. V lost 3 bases and J lost 3, with 13 bases in between. CDR3 length equals 15 residues.

The chain is built from TRBV7-6 and TRBJ2-7; 7 positions agree with TRBD2. Per germline, CDR1 SGHVS and CDR2 FNYEAQ. J gave up 4 bases and V 5 bases, and 8 bases lay outside the gene matches. The CDR3 runs 14 residues. CDR3: CASSQGLRQYEQYF. The DNA for the CDR3 is TGTGCCAGCAGCCAGGGACTAAGACAATACGAGCAGTACTTC.